This is a list of T cell receptor beta chains from one sample in a study of cytomegalovirus exposure and HLA in healthy donors. Assay used: immunoSEQ multiplex PCR; TCRdb lists only in-frame clones, some missing. The data contain some 190,000 clones, roughly 77% of them singletons. Sequencing was carried out using PBMCs. The source is a man in his forties in good health and CMV-seropositive. Each CDR3 is given with its conserved first and last residue. Fields, in order: V gene, J gene, clone size, D gene, CDR3 DNA, CDR3 protein. The D gene is left open where the match is weak. Size is stated for part of the rows, as once, few or many counts, or as a class when the clone is expanded.

V gene: TRBV11-2; J gene: TRBJ2-7; clone size: NA; D gene: TRBD1; CDR3 DNA: TGTGCCAGCAGCTCCAAAGGGGGCTTCGGGGACTACGAGCAGTACTTC; CDR3 protein: CASSSKGGFGDYEQYF
V gene: TRBV2; J gene: TRBJ1-3; clone size: NA; D gene: NA; CDR3 DNA: TGTGCCAGCAGTACACAACTGAGGCTGGGAAACACCATATATTTT; CDR3 protein: CASSTQLRLGNTIYF
V gene: TRBV30; J gene: TRBJ1-4; clone size: NA; D gene: TRBD1; CDR3 DNA: TGTGCCTGGAACAGGGGGGTTACTAATGAAAAACTGTTTTTT; CDR3 protein: CAWNRGVTNEKLFF
V gene: TRBV6-5; J gene: TRBJ2-7; clone size: few; D gene: NA; CDR3 DNA: TGTGCCAGCCGCGGTGCCGGGTTCTACGAGCAGTACTTC; CDR3 protein: CASRGAGFYEQYF
V gene: TRBV19; J gene: TRBJ2-7; clone size: NA; D gene: TRBD1; CDR3 DNA: TGTGCCCTAGACAAGGGGGACAGGGGCCCCGAGCAGTACTTC; CDR3 protein: CALDKGDRGPEQYF
V gene: TRBV19; J gene: TRBJ2-1; clone size: NA; D gene: TRBD1; CDR3 DNA: TGTGCCAGTAACAAGGGACAGGGGGACAATGAGCAGTTCTTC; CDR3 protein: CASNKGQGDNEQFF
V gene: TRBV4-3; J gene: TRBJ2-1; clone size: NA; D gene: TRBD2; CDR3 DNA: TGCGCCAGCAGCCAAGGCCTAGCGGGTGTCAATGAGCAGTTCTTC; CDR3 protein: CASSQGLAGVNEQFF
V gene: TRBV4-2; J gene: TRBJ2-2; clone size: NA; D gene: NA; CDR3 DNA: TGTGCCAGCAGCCTAGATACGAACACCGGGGAGCTGTTTTTT; CDR3 protein: CASSLDTNTGELFF
V gene: TRBV6-6; J gene: TRBJ1-4; clone size: NA; D gene: NA; CDR3 DNA: TGTGCCAGCAGTTTGAACAGCAATGAAAGACTGTTTTTT; CDR3 protein: CASSLNSNERLFF
V gene: TRBV6-5; J gene: TRBJ1-1; clone size: NA; D gene: NA; CDR3 DNA: TGTGCCAGCACCCGAAGCGGGGGGAACACTGAAGCTTTCTTT; CDR3 protein: CASTRSGGNTEAFF
V gene: TRBV27; J gene: TRBJ2-7; clone size: NA; D gene: TRBD2; CDR3 DNA: TGTGCCAGCAGTTTGAGGACTAGCGGGCACCGCCCCTCCTACGAGCAGTACTTC; CDR3 protein: CASSLRTSGHRPSYEQYF
V gene: TRBV6-5; J gene: TRBJ1-2; clone size: NA; D gene: TRBD1; CDR3 DNA: TGTGCCAGCAGCCTACAGGGGACGGCGGATGGCTACACCTTC; CDR3 protein: CASSLQGTADGYTF
V gene: TRBV7-9; J gene: TRBJ1-4; clone size: NA; D gene: NA; CDR3 DNA: TGTGCCAGCAGCCTCGTCGCGGAAAAACTGTTTTTT; CDR3 protein: CASSLVAEKLFF
V gene: TRBV28; J gene: TRBJ2-7; clone size: NA; D gene: NA; CDR3 DNA: TGTGCCAGCAGAAACAGGGCCTACGAGCAGTACTTC; CDR3 protein: CASRNRAYEQYF
V gene: TRBV30; J gene: TRBJ2-1; clone size: few; D gene: NA; CDR3 DNA: TGTGCCTGGAGTGTAAGGGGCAATGAGCAGTTCTTC; CDR3 protein: CAWSVRGNEQFF
V gene: TRBV6-1; J gene: TRBJ2-3; clone size: NA; D gene: TRBD2; CDR3 DNA: TGTGCCAGCAATCTAGCGGGAGCTGGCACAGATACGCAGTATTTT; CDR3 protein: CASNLAGAGTDTQYF
V gene: TRBV6-6; J gene: TRBJ1-4; clone size: NA; D gene: TRBD1; CDR3 DNA: TGTGCCAGCAGCACGCAGGGGGCGTATGAAAAACTGTTTTTT; CDR3 protein: CASSTQGAYEKLFF